One sample yielded the 27 T cell receptor beta chains listed below, sequenced in a study of beta chain features in type 1 diabetes. Expressed TCRB transcripts were sequenced because the entire RNA isolate underwent reverse transcription. Sequenced by immunoSEQ multiplex PCR; TCRdb stores in-frame clones only, minus some. The table shows 200,000 to 250,000 clones, with 68% occurring only once. Sequencing was done on a sample of naive CD4+ T cells from blood. The receptor source for this set is a man younger than 45 in good health.

The chain uses TRBV5-1 and TRBJ2-3, with 8 bases aligning to TRBD1. This CDR3 comprises 15 residues. Germline loops: CDR1 SGHRS, CDR2 YFSETQ. Trimming cost V 4 bases and J 5 bases; bases outside gene matches: 9. The CDR3 loop reads CASSPTGAVRDTQYF. CDR3 coding DNA: TGCGCCAGCAGCCCGACAGGGGCGGTGAGAGATACGCAGTATTTT.

The rearrangement joins TRBV7-9 to TRBJ2-7; D possibly corresponds to TRBD2 (5 bases). The CDR3 is 13 residues long. Trimming took off 1 base at V and 5 bases at J, with 9 bases between the two ends. Germline V gene data show CDR1 as SEHNR and CDR2 as FQNEAQ (reference sequence). This CDR3 is CASSLEAADEQYF. Here the CDR3 DNA reads TGTGCCAGCAGCTTAGAGGCAGCGGACGAGCAGTACTTC.

The chain recombines TRBV7-9 with TRBJ2-4, with D possibly being TRBD2 (6 bases). Germline V gene data show CDR1 as SEHNR and CDR2 as FQNEAQ (reference sequence). Trimming took 5 bases from V and 14 from J, leaving 16 bases between them. The CDR3 is made up of 12 amino acids. The CDR3 DNA is TGTGCCAGCAGCCCCCCGCAGGGAGGCAAGTACTTC. Its translation: CASSPPQGGKYF.

V and J are TRBV30 and TRBJ1-5; TRBD1 is a possible D gene (6 bases). The CDR3 contains 15 residues. Trimming stripped 0 bases from V and 3 bases from J, with 12 bases between. Germline V gene sequence: CDR1 GTSNPN, CDR2 SVGIG (reference sequence). The CDR3 nucleotides read TGTGCCTGGAGTGTGGGCAGGGGTTCCAATCAGCCCCAGCATTTT. Translated: CAWSVGRGSNQPQHF. The full variable domain, its missing parts supplied by reference TRBV30 and TRBJ1-5, is SQTIHQWPATLVQPVGSPLSLECTVEGTSNPNLYWYRQAAGRGLQLLFYSVGIGQISSEVPQNLSASRPQDRQFILSSKKLLLSDSGFYLCAWSVGRGSNQPQHFGDGTRLSIL.

V gene TRBV2 combines with J gene TRBJ2-7; 9 bases map to TRBD1. The germline V gene encodes CDR1 SNHLY and CDR2 FYNNEI. V lost 6 bases and J lost 3; bases outside the gene matches: 9. The CDR3 loop spans 15 amino acids. Here the CDR3 DNA reads TGTGCCAGCAGGACGGACAGGGGCCTTAGCTACGAGCAGTACTTC. Protein product: CASRTDRGLSYEQYF.

V is TRBV4-2 and J is TRBJ2-6; TRBD2 might be the D (6 bases). There are 16 residues in the CDR3. Trimming removed 2 bases at V and 2 bases at J, with 10 bases between. Germline V gives CDR1 LGHNA, CDR2 YNFKEQ. CDR3 bases: TGTGCCAGCAGCCAACGGGGGAGCCCTGGGGCCAACGTCCTGACTTTC. Its protein product is CASSQRGSPGANVLTF.

The chain has TRBV30 and TRBJ2-7; either TRBD1 or TRBD2 may fit D (6 bases each). The CDR3 spans 14 residues. Trimming took 0 bases from V and 3 from J, leaving 12 bases between them. Per germline, CDR1 GTSNPN and CDR2 SVGIG (reference sequence). The CDR3 DNA reads as TGTGCCTGGAGTGTACCCGGGGGCCTCTACGAGCAGTACTTC. It yields the protein CAWSVPGGLYEQYF.

Of note for this clone: Other DNA sequences in this sample translate to the same CDR3. The CDR3 sequence is CSVGGRAYNEQFF. The CDR3 region has the DNA TGCAGCGTTGGCGGGAGGGCCTACAATGAGCAGTTCTTC. This chain connects TRBV29-1 to TRBJ2-1, with 9 positions matching TRBD2. Per germline, CDR1 SQVTM and CDR2 ANQGSEA. The junction had 0 bases not matched to a gene; V was cut back by 4 bases and J by 2 bases. The CDR3 has 13 residues.

The chain links TRBV5-6 to TRBJ2-2; D gene unclear. V was trimmed by 1 base and J by 2 bases, leaving 6 bases between them. Per germline, CDR1 SGHDT and CDR2 YYEEEE. This CDR3 is built from 14 residues. The CDR3 sequence is CASSLRVNTGELFF. In nucleotides, the CDR3 is TGTGCCAGCAGCTTGAGGGTAAACACCGGGGAGCTGTTTTTT.

The V call is TRBV6-1, the J call TRBJ2-1; the D is unclear. Germline V lookup: CDR1 MNHNS, CDR2 SASEGT. CDR3 length: 14 residues. Trimming cost V 4 bases and J 0 bases, with 7 bases left between them. The chain's CDR3 is CASSVYSSYNEQFF. The DNA for the CDR3 is TGTGCCAGCAGTGTGTACAGCTCCTACAATGAGCAGTTCTTC.

This sequence joins TRBV7-2 and TRBJ2-3; 8 positions match TRBD1. Germline V gene lookup returns CDR1 SGHTA and CDR2 FQGNSA. This CDR3 is 15 amino acids long. V trimming: 3 bases; J trimming: 6 bases; junction bases outside the gene matches: 8. The CDR3, as DNA: TGTGCCAGCAGCTTTCGGACAGGGTCCTCGGATACGCAGTATTTT. Protein: CASSFRTGSSDTQYF.

V usage is TRBV7-2 and J usage is TRBJ2-1, with D perhaps TRBD1 (6 bases). Trimming removed 3 bases from V and 7 bases from J, with 7 bases in between. The germline V gene has CDR1 SGHTA and CDR2 FQGNSA. The CDR3 runs 12 residues. The chain's CDR3 is CASSLGANEQFF. CDR3 coding DNA: TGTGCCAGCAGCTTGGGGGCGAATGAGCAGTTCTTC.

This clone was counted once. The chain is built from TRBV18 and TRBJ2-1; 16 bases line up with TRBD2. V gave up 3 bases and J gave up 8 bases; unmatched junction bases: 1. The CDR3 extends over 15 amino acids. Germline CDR1 and CDR2: KGHSH and LQKENI. The CDR3 is CASSPGLAGGDEQFF. The CDR3 coding sequence is TGTGCCAGCTCACCGGGACTAGCGGGAGGGGATGAGCAGTTCTTC. The full variable domain, in which reference TRBV18 and TRBJ2-1 provide the parts outside the CDR3, is NAGVMQNPRHLVRRRGQEARLRCSPMKGHSHVYWYRQLPEEGLKFMVYLQKENIIDESGMPKERFSAEFPKEGPSILRIQQVVRGDSAAYFCASSPGLAGGDEQFFGPGTRLTVL.

Concerning this clone: Additional DNA sequences in this sample encode the identical CDR3. The genes are TRBV30 and TRBJ1-3; D is unresolved. The CDR3 is 12 residues long. Germline V gene lookup returns CDR1 GTSNPN and CDR2 SVGIG (reference sequence). The V end was cut by 3 bases, the J end by 0 bases, with 3 bases between. The CDR3 nucleotides read TGTGCCTGGAGGGACTCTGGAAACACCATATATTTT. This encodes CAWRDSGNTIYF.

The chain joins TRBV7-2 to TRBJ2-7; 7 nucleotides match TRBD1. The ends lost 3 bases at V and 0 bases at J; junction bases unmatched: 2. CDR3 length equals 14 residues. CDR1 is SGHTA and CDR2 is FQGNSA in the germline V gene. The CDR3 here is CASSLTGSSYEQYF. The CDR3 DNA sequence: TGTGCCAGCAGCTTGACAGGGAGCTCCTACGAGCAGTACTTC.

The rearrangement links TRBV7-2 to TRBJ2-6; 8 nucleotides match TRBD1. The CDR3 extends over 16 amino acids. With V trimmed by 5 bases and J by 1 base, 4 bases remained unmatched. The germline V gene has CDR1 SGHTA and CDR2 FQGNSA. CDR3 bases: TGTGCCAGCAGCCCCCGGACAGGGTCTGGGGCCAACGTCCTGACTTTC. Protein sequence: CASSPRTGSGANVLTF.

This clone was observed a single time. V is TRBV4-1 and J is TRBJ2-3, with 11 bases identical to TRBD2. The CDR3 totals 16 residues. Germline loops: CDR1 MGHRA, CDR2 YSYEKL. V was clipped by 1 base and J by 2 bases; unmatched bases: 2. This chain's CDR3 is CASSQGLAGYTDTQYF. The DNA of the CDR3 is TGCGCCAGCAGCCAAGGACTAGCGGGATACACAGATACGCAGTATTTT.

CDR3 residues: CSVAGRAYEQYF. The CDR3 nucleotides are TGCAGCGTTGCGGGTCGTGCCTACGAGCAGTACTTC. The rearrangement uses TRBV29-1 and TRBJ2-7; D gene uncertain. Per the germline V gene, CDR1 is SQVTM and CDR2 is ANQGSEA. V was shortened by 4 bases and J by 2 bases, with 9 bases between the two germline ends. There are 12 residues in the CDR3.

V usage is TRBV30 and J usage is TRBJ2-5, with 7 bases identical to TRBD2. Germline-derived CDR1 and CDR2 are GTSNPN and SVGIG (reference sequence). With V trimmed by 5 bases and J by 4 bases, 10 bases remained unmatched. This CDR3 comprises 14 residues. The CDR3 DNA reads as TGTGCCTGGTCTAGCGGCCGGGGCGGAGAGACCCAGTACTTC. It encodes CAWSSGRGGETQYF.

This rearrangement joins TRBV5-6 to TRBJ1-5; the D gene is possibly TRBD1 (6 bases). V gave up 4 bases and J gave up 11 bases, with 22 bases separating them. CDR1 and CDR2 (germline): SGHDT, YYEEEE. The CDR3 sequence is 15 residues long. This CDR3 reads CASSQTGPGLGAQHF. CDR3 sequence (DNA): TGTGCCAGCAGCCAGACAGGCCCTGGCCTGGGGGCCCAGCATTTT.

The chain recombines TRBV11-2 with TRBJ2-3, with 8 bases matching TRBD1. Per the germline V gene, CDR1 is SGHAT and CDR2 is FQNNGV. The CDR3 spans 16 residues. Trimming at V came to 5 bases and at J to 0 bases, leaving 7 bases not matched to a gene. In nucleotides, the CDR3 is TGTGCCAGCAGCCTTCGGACAGGGACTAGCACAGATACGCAGTATTTT. As protein: CASSLRTGTSTDTQYF.

The chain carries TRBV30 and TRBJ2-3; D might be TRBD1 (6 bases). Germline CDR1 is GTSNPN and CDR2 is SVGIG (reference sequence). CDR3 length: 11 amino acids. The V end lost 8 bases, the J end lost 9 bases, and 15 bases lay between the germline ends. The CDR3 loop is CAAQGPRTQYF. The CDR3 coding sequence is TGTGCCGCACAGGGCCCGCGGACGCAGTATTTT.

This clone was detected a few times. CDR3 sequence (DNA): TGCAGCGTGGGGATAGAAAACATTCAGTACTTC. Translated, it gives CSVGIENIQYF. This rearrangement joins TRBV29-1 to TRBJ2-4; D is ambiguous. Germline-derived CDR1 and CDR2 are SQVTM and ANQGSEA. This CDR3 spans 11 amino acids. Trimming took 6 bases from V and 5 from J, leaving 8 bases between them.

This sequence joins TRBV4-2 and TRBJ1-5; no definite D call. V gave up 0 bases and J gave up 0 bases, with 9 bases separating them. In germline, CDR1 is LGHNA, CDR2 YNFKEQ. This CDR3 contains 16 residues. The CDR3 is CASSQEGGGSNQPQHF. The CDR3 nucleotides read TGTGCCAGCAGCCAAGAAGGAGGAGGTAGCAATCAGCCCCAGCATTTT.

This clone was seen only once. The chain carries TRBV5-1 and TRBJ1-5, with TRBD1 as a possible D gene (6 bases). This CDR3 region has 14 residues. V was trimmed by 1 base and J by 7 bases, leaving 12 bases between them. Germline assignment: CDR1 SGHRS and CDR2 YFSETQ. Written as DNA, the CDR3 is TGCGCCAGCAGCTTGCAGGGGTTAGAGCAGCCCCAGCATTTT. It yields the protein CASSLQGLEQPQHF.

CDR3: CAWSHERGNSPLHF. In DNA form, the CDR3 reads TGTGCCTGGAGTCATGAGAGGGGTAATTCACCCCTCCACTTT. This chain connects TRBV30 to TRBJ1-6; a possible D gene is TRBD1 (5 bases). CDR3 length equals 14 residues. The V gene lost 2 bases and the J gene lost 6 bases, with 11 bases spanning the gap. Germline loops: CDR1 GTSNPN, CDR2 SVGIG (reference sequence).

V and J are TRBV28 and TRBJ2-1; TRBD1 aligns across 7 bases. With 2 bases clipped from V and 7 bases from J, the junction kept 5 bases outside the gene matches. CDR3 length: 14 amino acids. Germline CDR1 and CDR2: MDHEN and SYDVKM. Written as DNA, the CDR3 is TGTGCCAGCAGTTTAGGGGACAGAACAAATGAGCAGTTCTTC. Protein: CASSLGDRTNEQFF. Together with reference TRBV28 and TRBJ2-1, the CDR3 gives the full variable domain: DVKVTQSSRYLVKRTGEKVFLECVQDMDHENMFWYRQDPGLGLRLIYFSYDVKMKEKGDIPEGYSVSREKKERFSLILESASTNQTSMYLCASSLGDRTNEQFFGPGTRLTVL.